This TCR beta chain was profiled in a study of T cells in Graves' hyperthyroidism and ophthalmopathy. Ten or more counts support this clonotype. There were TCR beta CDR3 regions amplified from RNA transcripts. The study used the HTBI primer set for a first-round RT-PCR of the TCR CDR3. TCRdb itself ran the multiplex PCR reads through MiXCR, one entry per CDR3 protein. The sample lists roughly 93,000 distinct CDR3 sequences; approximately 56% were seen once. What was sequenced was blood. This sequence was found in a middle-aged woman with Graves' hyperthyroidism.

The CDR3 spells CASSYSQGPWGQPQHF. The CDR3 DNA reads TGTGCCAGCAGTTACTCTCAGGGGCCTTGGGGGCAGCCCCAGCATTTT. This chain uses TRBV6-6 with TRBJ1-5; D is possibly TRBD1 (6 bases). The CDR3 consists of 16 residues. Germline V gene lookup returns CDR1 MNHNY and CDR2 SVGAGI (reference sequence). Trimming left V 0 bases short and J 7 bases short, with 16 bases between.